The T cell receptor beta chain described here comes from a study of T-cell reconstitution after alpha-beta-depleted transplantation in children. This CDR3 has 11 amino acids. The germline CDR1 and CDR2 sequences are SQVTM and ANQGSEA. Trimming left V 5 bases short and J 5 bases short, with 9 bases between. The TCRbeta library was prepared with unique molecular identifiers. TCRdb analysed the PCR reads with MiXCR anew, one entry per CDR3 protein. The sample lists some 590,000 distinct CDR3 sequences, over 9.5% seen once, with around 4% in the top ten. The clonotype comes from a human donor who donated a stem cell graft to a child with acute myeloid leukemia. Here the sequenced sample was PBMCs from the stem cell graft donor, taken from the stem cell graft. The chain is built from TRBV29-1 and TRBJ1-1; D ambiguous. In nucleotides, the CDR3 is TGCAGCGTTCCCCAGCGGACTGAAGCTTTCTTT. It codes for CSVPQRTEAFF. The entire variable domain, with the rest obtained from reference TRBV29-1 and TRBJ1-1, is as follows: SAVISQKPSRDICQRGTSLTIQCQVDSQVTMMFWYRQQPGQSLTLIATANQGSEATYESGFVIDKFPISRPNLTFSTLTVSNMSPEDSSIYLCSVPQRTEAFFGQGTRLTVV.